Below, 28 T cell receptor beta chains from the same sample are listed, as sequenced in a study of T cell responses to AZD1222 COVID-19 vaccine. The table came from immunoSEQ multiplex PCR; TCRdb's copy has only in-frame clones and leaves some out. The sample includes around 100,000 clones, roughly 91% of them seen just once. Sample: peripheral blood, taken on day 0 of AZD1222 vaccination. All receptors come from an adult in good health.

V is TRBV7-3 and J is TRBJ2-3, with 11 positions matching TRBD1. Germline-derived CDR1 and CDR2 are SGHTA and FQGTGA. Germline trimming cut 0 bases from V and 5 bases from J; bases unmatched to any gene: 1. CDR3 length: 15 residues. For the CDR3, the DNA is TGTGCCAGCAGCTTAACCGGGACAGGGGGAGATACGCAGTATTTT. It is translated as CASSLTGTGGDTQYF.

This chain links TRBV7-6 with TRBJ1-4; D uncertain. The CDR3 is made up of 17 amino acids. The V and J ends lost 5 bases and 0 bases respectively, with 16 bases between them. The germline CDR1 and CDR2 sequences are SGHVS and FNYEAQ. The CDR3 DNA is TGTGCCAGCAGCCCCCGCCCCGGCCCATCAACTAATGAAAAACTGTTTTTT. Encoded protein: CASSPRPGPSTNEKLFF.

This chain joins TRBV11-2 and TRBJ1-4; D possibly corresponds to TRBD1 (5 bases). This CDR3 has 12 residues. Per the germline V gene, CDR1 is SGHAT and CDR2 is FQNNGV. Trimming pared 1 base from V and 16 bases from J, leaving 13 bases between. The CDR3 is CASSLVPGKEFF. CDR3 sequence (DNA): TGTGCCAGCAGCTTAGTGCCAGGGAAGGAGTTTTTT.

The V gene is TRBV18, the J gene TRBJ1-2; 7 positions agree with TRBD1. V lost 3 bases and J lost 6; bases outside the gene matches: 1. Germline CDR1 KGHSH, CDR2 LQKENI. The CDR3 runs to 12 residues. The CDR3 protein is CASSPDRDGYTF. The CDR3 DNA sequence: TGTGCCAGCTCACCCGACAGGGATGGCTACACCTTC.

This clone was counted a few times. V and J are TRBV6-5 and TRBJ1-2; the D is unclear. Germline lookup yields CDR1 MNHEY and CDR2 SVGAGI. V lost 7 bases, J lost 4 bases, and 16 bases lay in between. The CDR3 has 14 amino acids. In nucleotides, the CDR3 is TGTGCCAGCACCCCGTCGGGTTGGGTCTATGGCTACACCTTC. Protein product: CASTPSGWVYGYTF.

The V call is TRBV28, the J call TRBJ1-6; the match to TRBD1 covers 9 bases. V shed 4 bases, J shed 9 bases, and the junction held 7 bases outside the gene matches. Germline CDR1 MDHEN, CDR2 SYDVKM. CDR3 size: 15 residues. The CDR3 sequence is CASSSGQGLGSPLHF. In DNA, the CDR3 is TGTGCCAGCAGTTCAGGACAGGGGTTGGGTTCACCCCTCCACTTT.

V gene TRBV7-2 combines with J gene TRBJ2-3; D is uncertain. Trimming shortened V by 1 base and J by 6 bases, and 11 bases separated the two germline ends. Germline-derived CDR1 and CDR2 are SGHTA and FQGNSA. This CDR3 is built from 14 residues. CDR3 region: CASSLDGVRDTQYF. The DNA of the CDR3 is TGTGCCAGCAGCTTAGATGGGGTTCGGGATACGCAGTATTTT.

This chain connects TRBV28 to TRBJ2-7; 9 nucleotides agree with TRBD1. Germline V CDR1 and CDR2: MDHEN, SYDVKM. The CDR3 covers 13 residues. J gave up 5 bases and V 6 bases, and 5 bases lay outside the gene matches. The CDR3 bases are TGTGCCAGCAGCACGGGACAGGGCCACGAGCAGTACTTC. Residues: CASSTGQGHEQYF.

The chain recombines TRBV7-8 with TRBJ1-1, with unresolved D. CDR3 length: 13 residues. Trimming took 2 bases from V and 1 from J, leaving 5 bases between them. Germline V lookup: CDR1 SGHVS, CDR2 FQNEAQ. CDR3 DNA: TGTGCCAGCAGCTTACAACAGAACACTGAAGCTTTCTTT. Translation: CASSLQQNTEAFF. Full variable domain (missing parts from reference TRBV7-8 and TRBJ1-1): GAGVSQSPRYKVAKRGQDVALRCDPISGHVSLFWYQQALGQGPEFLTYFQNEAQLDKSGLPSDRFFAERPEGSVSTLKIQRTQQEDSAVYLCASSLQQNTEAFFGQGTRLTVV.

In DNA, the CDR3 is TGCGCCAGCAGCCAGGGTCGGGGGGGCACTGCAACTAATGAAAAACTGTTTTTT. This encodes CASSQGRGGTATNEKLFF. This chain uses TRBV4-1 with TRBJ1-4; weak D call: TRBD1 (6 bases). Germline values: CDR1 MGHRA, CDR2 YSYEKL. Trimming left V 3 bases short and J 0 bases short, with 17 bases between. There are 18 residues in the CDR3.

This clone has a handful of counts. The gene calls are TRBV7-8 and TRBJ1-5; 8 nucleotides match TRBD1. Losses at the gene ends were 1 base for V and 8 bases for J; bases not matched to a gene: 7. The CDR3 has 15 residues. Germline V gene data show CDR1 as SGHVS and CDR2 as FQNEAQ. Written as DNA, the CDR3 is TGTGCCAGCAGCTTAGGGACAGGGTTGGGGGAGCCCCAGCATTTT. Translated, it gives CASSLGTGLGEPQHF.

The J gene is TRBJ2-7, the V gene TRBV7-3, with 10 bases fitting TRBD2. This CDR3 comprises 17 residues. V lost 5 bases, J lost 0 bases, and 10 bases stayed unmatched. Germline values: CDR1 SGHTA, CDR2 FQGTGA. CDR3 nucleotide sequence: TGTGCCAGCAGCCCGACCGGGACTAGCGTTAGCTCCTACGAGCAGTACTTC. Its protein is CASSPTGTSVSSYEQYF.

The chain has TRBV30 and TRBJ2-3; 7 nucleotides align to TRBD1. J lost 1 base, V lost 6 bases, and 10 bases had no gene match. Germline values: CDR1 GTSNPN, CDR2 SVGIG (reference sequence). This CDR3 has 15 residues. The CDR3 loop is CACKGARGGTDTQYF. CDR3 nucleotides: TGTGCCTGTAAGGGGGCGCGAGGGGGCACAGATACGCAGTATTTT.

This chain joins TRBV19 and TRBJ1-3; the D is unclear. CDR3 length: 13 residues. Per germline, CDR1 LNHDA and CDR2 SQIVND (reference sequence). Trimming took off 3 bases at V and 4 bases at J, with 7 bases between the two ends. CDR3 sequence (DNA): TGTGCCAGTAGTATTTCCGGGGGAAACACCATATATTTT. Amino acids: CASSISGGNTIYF.

The genes are TRBV5-4 and TRBJ1-1; 7 nucleotides align to TRBD1. The CDR3 length is 16 residues. Germline V gives CDR1 SGHNT, CDR2 YYREEE (reference sequence). The trim removed 4 bases at V and 0 bases at J, leaving 9 bases unmatched. CDR3 DNA: TGTGCCAGCAGCCCGTCGGGACAGCACATGAACACTGAAGCTTTCTTT. Encoded protein: CASSPSGQHMNTEAFF.

V is TRBV4-1 and J is TRBJ1-3; D remains ambiguous. The CDR3 consists of 15 residues. The V end lost 0 bases, the J end lost 4 bases, and 10 bases lay between the germline ends. Germline CDR1 and CDR2: MGHRA and YSYEKL. The CDR3 DNA reads as TGCGCCAGCAGCCAAGATCCGGGTTCCGGAAACACCATATATTTT. Residues: CASSQDPGSGNTIYF.

The CDR3 loop is CASSLGYNTEAFF. For the CDR3, the DNA is TGTGCCAGCAGCTTAGGATACAACACTGAAGCTTTCTTT. The rearrangement uses TRBV7-3 and TRBJ1-1; no clear D gene. There are 13 residues in the CDR3. CDR1 is SGHTA and CDR2 is FQGTGA in the germline V gene. The ends were cut back, 2 bases at V and 2 bases at J, with 6 bases in the middle.

CDR3: CARWIRNEQFF. The CDR3 coding sequence is TGTGCCAGGTGGATAAGGAATGAGCAGTTCTTC. V and J are TRBV12-3 or TRBV12-4 and TRBJ2-1; D remains unclear. The CDR3 spans 11 residues. Trimming took off 9 bases at V and 7 bases at J, with 10 bases between the two ends.

The chain employs TRBV18 and TRBJ1-6; possible D gene TRBD1, 6 bases. The CDR3 is 15 residues long. Trimming cost V 3 bases and J 6 bases, with 12 bases left between them. CDR1 and CDR2 from the germline V gene are KGHSH and LQKENI. The CDR3 sequence: CASSPSSGVNSPLHF. The CDR3 DNA reads TGTGCCAGCTCACCGTCGTCAGGGGTTAATTCACCCCTCCACTTT. Combining the CDR3 with reference TRBV18 and TRBJ1-6 gives the whole variable domain NAGVMQNPRHLVRRRGQEARLRCSPMKGHSHVYWYRQLPEEGLKFMVYLQKENIIDESGMPKERFSAEFPKEGPSILRIQQVVRGDSAAYFCASSPSSGVNSPLHFGNGTRLTVT.

This clone was detected once. The chain carries TRBV2 and TRBJ1-1; D uncertain. CDR3 length equals 11 residues. The V gene lost 1 base and the J gene lost 8 bases, with 5 bases spanning the gap. Per germline, CDR1 SNHLY and CDR2 FYNNEI. CDR3 nucleotide sequence: TGTGCCAGCAGTGAAGAGTTAGAAGCTTTCTTT. Protein product: CASSEELEAFF.

This sequence joins TRBV2 and TRBJ1-2; no firm D call. Trimming removed 1 base at V and 4 bases at J, with 22 bases between. Germline V gene data show CDR1 as SNHLY and CDR2 as FYNNEI. The CDR3 spans 18 residues. CDR3 amino acids: CASSEGGPLIQEGYGYTF. In DNA, the CDR3 is TGTGCCAGCAGTGAAGGCGGGCCCCTCATACAAGAGGGCTATGGCTACACCTTC.

The chain is built from TRBV25-1 and TRBJ2-3; no reliable D call. The germline gives CDR1 MGHDK, CDR2 SYGVNS. The CDR3 runs to 14 residues. The ends were cut back, 3 bases at V and 0 bases at J, with 7 bases in the middle. The CDR3, as DNA: TGTGCCAGCAGTGACGGTGGAAGCACAGATACGCAGTATTTT. Encoded protein: CASSDGGSTDTQYF.

The chain joins TRBV5-1 to TRBJ2-7; D might be TRBD2 (6 bases). Trimming cost V 3 bases and J 3 bases, with 10 bases left between them. Per the germline V gene, CDR1 is SGHRS and CDR2 is YFSETQ. This CDR3 contains 13 residues. The CDR3 sequence is CASSWDSVYEQYF. The CDR3 bases are TGCGCCAGCAGCTGGGACTCCGTCTACGAGCAGTACTTC. The full variable domain, in which reference TRBV5-1 and TRBJ2-7 provide the parts outside the CDR3, is KAGVTQTPRYLIKTRGQQVTLSCSPISGHRSVSWYQQTPGQGLQFLFEYFSETQRNKGNFPGRFSGRQFSNSRSEMNVSTLELGDSALYLCASSWDSVYEQYFGPGTRLTVT.

This chain uses TRBV18 with TRBJ1-1, with TRBD1 as a possible D gene (5 bases). The germline V gene has CDR1 KGHSH and CDR2 LQKENI. The V end was cut by 3 bases, the J end by 0 bases, with 17 bases between. The CDR3 is 17 amino acids. This CDR3 is CASSPPGGDLMNTEAFF. In nucleotides, the CDR3 is TGTGCCAGCTCACCCCCTGGGGGGGACCTAATGAACACTGAAGCTTTCTTT.

V gene TRBV9 combines with J gene TRBJ2-2; no firm D call. Germline values: CDR1 SGDLS, CDR2 YYNGEE. The CDR3 length is 15 residues. The ends were cut back, 2 bases at V and 5 bases at J, with 13 bases in the middle. The CDR3, as DNA: TGTGCCAGCAGCGTTGATAGGGCGAGGACCGGGGAGCTGTTTTTT. Its protein is CASSVDRARTGELFF.

The V gene is TRBV18, the J gene TRBJ2-1; 15 bases match TRBD2. Looked up from germline, CDR1 is KGHSH and CDR2 is LQKENI. After removal of 3 bases from V and 8 bases from J, the junction contained 5 bases not matched to a gene. The CDR3 is 16 amino acids. CDR3 coding DNA: TGTGCCAGCTCACCCCCGGGACTAGCGGGGGGCGATGAGCAGTTCTTC. It is translated as CASSPPGLAGGDEQFF.

The chain links TRBV7-3 to TRBJ2-1; D perhaps matches TRBD2 (5 bases). Germline CDR1 reads SGHTA; CDR2 reads FQGTGA. CDR3 size: 13 residues. V shed 5 bases and J shed 10 bases, with 15 bases lying between them. CDR3 protein: CASSPPGYTEQFF. The DNA for the CDR3 is TGTGCCAGCAGCCCCCCGGGATATACCGAGCAGTTCTTC. Full variable domain (rest looked up from reference TRBV7-3 and TRBJ2-1): GAGVSQTPSNKVTEKGKYVELRCDPISGHTALYWYRQSLGQGPEFLIYFQGTGAADDSGLPNDRFFAVRPEGSVSTLKIQRTERGDSAVYLCASSPPGYTEQFFGPGTRLTVL.

This clone was seen only a few times. The V call is TRBV19, the J call TRBJ2-2; TRBD2 matches 7 bases. Trimming at V came to 4 bases and at J to 7 bases, leaving 9 bases not matched to a gene. The CDR3 runs 15 residues. Germline CDR1 LNHDA, CDR2 SQIVND (reference sequence). CDR3 region: CASSNAGEVIGELFF. DNA for the CDR3: TGTGCCAGTAGTAACGCGGGAGAGGTTATCGGGGAGCTGTTTTTT.